The rows below give T cell receptor beta chains drawn from one sample of a study of T cells in Graves' hyperthyroidism and ophthalmopathy. TCRdb reprocessed the multiplex PCR reads with MiXCR, giving one entry per CDR3 protein. The repertoire holds roughly 500,000 distinct CDR3 sequences, with 35% to 50% as singletons. Sequenced sample: peripheral blood or thyroid tissue (not recorded which). Receptors were obtained from an adult woman with Graves' disease, either hyperthyroidism or ophthalmopathy (not recorded which). Each CDR3 is given with its conserved first and last residue. Where a row states a size, it is once, few, many or the class of an expanded clone; other rows omit it.

j_gene: TRBJ1-6
abundance: many
v_gene: TRBV3-1
CDR3aa: CASSQGPFDSPLHF

j_gene: TRBJ2-2
abundance: few
v_gene: TRBV2
CDR3aa: CASKRTGNTGELFF

j_gene: TRBJ2-7
abundance: -
v_gene: TRBV7-4
CDR3aa: CASGRTGVHEQYF

j_gene: TRBJ2-7
abundance: many
v_gene: TRBV9
CDR3aa: CASSVGLSSYEQYF

j_gene: TRBJ2-6
abundance: -
v_gene: TRBV15
CDR3aa: CASSRQVTGGSFSGANVLTF

j_gene: TRBJ2-7
abundance: -
v_gene: TRBV10-3
CDR3aa: CASSYSQGSVYEQYF

j_gene: TRBJ1-1
abundance: few
v_gene: TRBV7-8
CDR3aa: CASSRTRTTLAEAFF

j_gene: TRBJ2-7
abundance: -
v_gene: TRBV7-2
CDR3aa: CASSREGPSYEQYF

j_gene: TRBJ1-5
abundance: many
v_gene: TRBV5-1
CDR3aa: CASSLVGGADQPQHF

j_gene: TRBJ1-1
abundance: -
v_gene: TRBV18
CDR3aa: CASSPPNGLNTEAFF

j_gene: TRBJ2-7
abundance: -
v_gene: TRBV7-6
CDR3aa: CASSLALQGLYEQYF

j_gene: TRBJ2-2
abundance: once
v_gene: TRBV27
CDR3aa: CASSLSGDPIGELFF

j_gene: TRBJ2-7
abundance: many
v_gene: TRBV12-3/TRBV12-4
CDR3aa: CASSRGGSVGYEQYF

j_gene: TRBJ2-5
abundance: many
v_gene: TRBV11-1
CDR3aa: CASSRGDSQETQYF

j_gene: TRBJ1-5
abundance: -
v_gene: TRBV7-2
CDR3aa: CASSLEAAGNQPQHF

j_gene: TRBJ2-7
abundance: few
v_gene: TRBV7-2
CDR3aa: CASSSTDRGLHEQYF

j_gene: TRBJ1-5
abundance: many
v_gene: TRBV20-1
CDR3aa: CSARTVHGNQPQHF

j_gene: TRBJ2-6
abundance: -
v_gene: TRBV7-2
CDR3aa: CASSLAARPGQGANVLTF

j_gene: TRBJ2-5
abundance: -
v_gene: TRBV15
CDR3aa: CATSRPPGWEETQYF

j_gene: TRBJ1-2
abundance: once
v_gene: TRBV29-1
CDR3aa: CSVEGGTVGYGYTF

j_gene: TRBJ1-5
abundance: -
v_gene: TRBV24-1
CDR3aa: CATSDLGSRQPQHF

j_gene: TRBJ2-1
abundance: few
v_gene: TRBV11-2
CDR3aa: CASSLVLAGYNEQFF

j_gene: TRBJ1-4
abundance: -
v_gene: TRBV11-2
CDR3aa: CASSPGGKINEKLFF

j_gene: TRBJ2-5
abundance: -
v_gene: TRBV6-1
CDR3aa: CATREWDNPSDGNQPQYF

j_gene: TRBJ1-2
abundance: -
v_gene: TRBV7-2
CDR3aa: CASSLVRARGYTF

j_gene: TRBJ1-1
abundance: -
v_gene: TRBV6-9
CDR3aa: CASSEQGWTEAFF

j_gene: TRBJ2-3
abundance: -
v_gene: TRBV14
CDR3aa: CASSPTSVDTQYF

j_gene: TRBJ2-7
abundance: many
v_gene: TRBV20-1
CDR3aa: CSANGLVSHEQYF

j_gene: TRBJ2-5
abundance: few
v_gene: TRBV7-8
CDR3aa: CASSAYRKETQYF

j_gene: TRBJ2-7
abundance: -
v_gene: TRBV20-1
CDR3aa: CTGQGTYEQYF

j_gene: TRBJ1-2
abundance: -
v_gene: TRBV9
CDR3aa: CASSLGQASYGYTF

j_gene: TRBJ2-5
abundance: few
v_gene: TRBV7-9
CDR3aa: CASSANQETQYF

j_gene: TRBJ1-2
abundance: many
v_gene: TRBV19
CDR3aa: CASSWRGAYGYTF

j_gene: TRBJ2-5
abundance: -
v_gene: TRBV10-2
CDR3aa: CASSLGRAAETQYF

j_gene: TRBJ2-5
abundance: many
v_gene: TRBV11-2
CDR3aa: CASSLDRETQYF

j_gene: TRBJ1-4
abundance: few
v_gene: TRBV10-3
CDR3aa: CAISTKGGEKLFF

j_gene: TRBJ1-6
abundance: -
v_gene: TRBV7-3
CDR3aa: CASSLSPGQVLHF

j_gene: TRBJ2-2
abundance: -
v_gene: TRBV7-9
CDR3aa: CASSNGPLSGRWTGELFF

j_gene: TRBJ1-1
abundance: -
v_gene: TRBV6-5
CDR3aa: CASSYSEHPGKAFF

j_gene: -
abundance: -
v_gene: TRBV20-1
CDR3aa: CSARSSGRGEQFF